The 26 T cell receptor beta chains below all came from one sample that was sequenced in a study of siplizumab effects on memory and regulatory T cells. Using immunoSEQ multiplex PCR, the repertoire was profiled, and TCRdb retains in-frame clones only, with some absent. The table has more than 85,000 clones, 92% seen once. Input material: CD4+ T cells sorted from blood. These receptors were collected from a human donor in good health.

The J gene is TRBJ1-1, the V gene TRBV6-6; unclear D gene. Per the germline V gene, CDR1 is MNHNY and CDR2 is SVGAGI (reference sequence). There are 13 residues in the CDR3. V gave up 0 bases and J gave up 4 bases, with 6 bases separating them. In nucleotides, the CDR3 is TGTGCCAGCAGTTACTCGGGAGGCACTGAAGCTTTCTTT. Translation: CASSYSGGTEAFF.

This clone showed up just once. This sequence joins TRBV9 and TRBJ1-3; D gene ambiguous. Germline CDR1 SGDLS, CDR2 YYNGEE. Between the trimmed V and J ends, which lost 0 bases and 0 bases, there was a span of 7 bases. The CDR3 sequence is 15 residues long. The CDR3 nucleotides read TGTGCCAGCAGCGTAGGTGAGGGCTCTGGAAACACCATATATTTT. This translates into CASSVGEGSGNTIYF.

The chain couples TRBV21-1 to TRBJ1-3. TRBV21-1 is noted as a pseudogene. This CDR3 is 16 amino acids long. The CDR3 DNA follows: TGTGCCAGCAGGTTACCACTCCCCAGCTCTGGAAACACCATATATTTT. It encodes CASRLPLPSSGNTIYF.

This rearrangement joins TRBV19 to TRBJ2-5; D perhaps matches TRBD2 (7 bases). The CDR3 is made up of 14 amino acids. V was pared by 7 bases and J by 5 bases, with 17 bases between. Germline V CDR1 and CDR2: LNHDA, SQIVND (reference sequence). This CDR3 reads CASTSGGGVETQYF. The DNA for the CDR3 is TGTGCCAGTACTTCTGGGGGGGGCGTTGAGACCCAGTACTTC.

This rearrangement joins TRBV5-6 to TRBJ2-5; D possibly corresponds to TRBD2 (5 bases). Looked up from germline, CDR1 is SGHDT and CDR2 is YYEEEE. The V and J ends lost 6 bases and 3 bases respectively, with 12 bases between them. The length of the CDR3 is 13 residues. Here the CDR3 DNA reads TGTGCCAGCACACTGCGGGCAGAAGAGACCCAGTACTTC. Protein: CASTLRAEETQYF.

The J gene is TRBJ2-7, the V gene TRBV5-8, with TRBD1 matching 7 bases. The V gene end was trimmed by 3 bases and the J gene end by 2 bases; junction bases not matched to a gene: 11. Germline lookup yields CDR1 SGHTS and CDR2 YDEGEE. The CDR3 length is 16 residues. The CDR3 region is CASSWYRGARTYEQYF. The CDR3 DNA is TGTGCCAGCAGCTGGTACAGGGGCGCAAGAACCTACGAGCAGTACTTC.

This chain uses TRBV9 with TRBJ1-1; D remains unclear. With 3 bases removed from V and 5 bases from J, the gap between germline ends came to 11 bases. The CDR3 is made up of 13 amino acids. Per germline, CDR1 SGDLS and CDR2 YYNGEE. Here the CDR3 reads CASSASPVTEAFF. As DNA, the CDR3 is TGTGCCAGCAGCGCCTCTCCAGTTACTGAAGCTTTCTTT. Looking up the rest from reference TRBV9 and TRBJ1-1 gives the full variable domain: DSGVTQTPKHLITATGQRVTLRCSPRSGDLSVYWYQQSLDQGLQFLIQYYNGEERAKGNILERFSAQQFPDLHSELNLSSLELGDSALYFCASSASPVTEAFFGQGTRLTVV.

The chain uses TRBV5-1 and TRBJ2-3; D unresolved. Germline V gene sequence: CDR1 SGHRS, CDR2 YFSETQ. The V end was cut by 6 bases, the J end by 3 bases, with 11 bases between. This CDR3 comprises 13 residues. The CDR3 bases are TGCGCCAGCAATGACCGTAGTACAGATACGCAGTATTTT. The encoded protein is CASNDRSTDTQYF.

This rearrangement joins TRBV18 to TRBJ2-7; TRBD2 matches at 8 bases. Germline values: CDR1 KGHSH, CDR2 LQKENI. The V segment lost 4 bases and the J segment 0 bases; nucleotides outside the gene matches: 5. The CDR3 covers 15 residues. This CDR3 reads CASSRPSGSSYEQYF. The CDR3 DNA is TGTGCCAGCTCACGCCCCAGCGGGAGCTCCTACGAGCAGTACTTC.

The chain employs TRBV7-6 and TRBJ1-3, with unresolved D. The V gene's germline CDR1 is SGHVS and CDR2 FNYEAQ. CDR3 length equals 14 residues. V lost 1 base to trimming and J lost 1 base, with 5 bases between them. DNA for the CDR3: TGTGCCAGCAGCTTAGGCCCTTCTGGAAACACCATATATTTT. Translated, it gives CASSLGPSGNTIYF. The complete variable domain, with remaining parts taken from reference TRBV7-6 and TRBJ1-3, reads GAGVSQSPRYKVTKRGQDVALRCDPISGHVSLYWYRQALGQGPEFLTYFNYEAQQDKSGLPNDRFSAERPEGSISTLTIQRTEQRDSAMYRCASSLGPSGNTIYFGEGSWLTVV.

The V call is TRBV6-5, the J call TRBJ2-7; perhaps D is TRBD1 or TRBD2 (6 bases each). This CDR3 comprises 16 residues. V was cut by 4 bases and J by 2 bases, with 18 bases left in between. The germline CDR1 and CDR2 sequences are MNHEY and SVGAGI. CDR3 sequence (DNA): TGTGCCAGCAGTTCGGACTACGGACAGCGACCCTACGAGCAGTACTTC. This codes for CASSSDYGQRPYEQYF.

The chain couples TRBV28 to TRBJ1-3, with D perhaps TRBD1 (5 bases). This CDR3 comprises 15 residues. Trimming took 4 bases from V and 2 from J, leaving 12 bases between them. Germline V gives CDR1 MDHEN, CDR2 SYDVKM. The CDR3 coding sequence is TGTGCCAGCAGTTATCAGGGTTCGGCTGGAAACACCATATATTTT. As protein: CASSYQGSAGNTIYF.

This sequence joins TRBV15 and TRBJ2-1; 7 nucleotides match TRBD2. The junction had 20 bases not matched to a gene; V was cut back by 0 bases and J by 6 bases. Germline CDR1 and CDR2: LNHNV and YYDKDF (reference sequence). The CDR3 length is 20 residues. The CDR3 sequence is CATSRDASGALGSLGNEQFF. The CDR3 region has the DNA TGTGCCACCAGCAGAGATGCTAGCGGAGCCCTAGGGTCCCTCGGCAATGAGCAGTTCTTC.

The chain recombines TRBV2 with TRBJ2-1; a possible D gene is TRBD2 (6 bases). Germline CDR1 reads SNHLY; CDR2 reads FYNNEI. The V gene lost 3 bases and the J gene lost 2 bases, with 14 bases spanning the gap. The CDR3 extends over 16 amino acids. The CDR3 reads CASSEIGGGTYNEQFF. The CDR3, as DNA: TGTGCCAGCAGTGAGATTGGTGGCGGGACCTACAATGAGCAGTTCTTC.

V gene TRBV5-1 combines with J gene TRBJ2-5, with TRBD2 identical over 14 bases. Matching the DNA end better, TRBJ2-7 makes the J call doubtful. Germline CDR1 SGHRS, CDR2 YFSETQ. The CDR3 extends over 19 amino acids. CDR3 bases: TGCGCCAGCAGCTTGGATATCGGGACTAGCGGGAGTATGGCCTACGAGCAGTACTTC. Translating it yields CASSLDIGTSGSMAYEQYF.

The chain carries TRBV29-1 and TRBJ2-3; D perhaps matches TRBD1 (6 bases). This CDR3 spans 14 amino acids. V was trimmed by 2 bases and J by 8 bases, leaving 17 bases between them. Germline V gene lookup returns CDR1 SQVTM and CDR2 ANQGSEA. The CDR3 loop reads CSVEPLVRDTTQYF. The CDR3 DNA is TGCAGCGTTGAACCGCTCGTGAGGGACACTACGCAGTATTTT.

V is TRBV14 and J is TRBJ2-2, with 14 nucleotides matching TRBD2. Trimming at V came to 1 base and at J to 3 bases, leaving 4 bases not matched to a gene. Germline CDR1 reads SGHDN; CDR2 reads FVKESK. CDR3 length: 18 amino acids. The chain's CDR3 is CASSQAGLAGEDTGELFF. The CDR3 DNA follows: TGTGCCAGCAGCCAAGCGGGACTAGCGGGAGAAGACACCGGGGAGCTGTTTTTT.

This chain's CDR3 is CASSVDRAGTPAFF. In nucleotides, the CDR3 is TGTGCCAGCAGCGTAGATCGGGCAGGGACCCCCGCTTTCTTT. This chain joins TRBV9 and TRBJ1-1; a possible D gene is TRBD1 (5 bases). The CDR3 sequence is 14 residues long. Germline values: CDR1 SGDLS, CDR2 YYNGEE. V was pared by 0 bases and J by 11 bases, with 17 bases between. Using reference TRBV9 and TRBJ1-1 for the parts outside the CDR3, the full variable domain is DSGVTQTPKHLITATGQRVTLRCSPRSGDLSVYWYQQSLDQGLQFLIQYYNGEERAKGNILERFSAQQFPDLHSELNLSSLELGDSALYFCASSVDRAGTPAFFGQGTRLTVV.

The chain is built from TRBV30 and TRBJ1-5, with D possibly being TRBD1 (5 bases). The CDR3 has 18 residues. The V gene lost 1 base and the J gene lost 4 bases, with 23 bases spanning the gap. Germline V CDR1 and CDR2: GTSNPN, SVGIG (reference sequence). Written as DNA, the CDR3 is TGTGCCTGGAGTGACCGTGGGGTGGCCAGGGAAGGTAATCAGCCCCAGCATTTT. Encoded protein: CAWSDRGVAREGNQPQHF. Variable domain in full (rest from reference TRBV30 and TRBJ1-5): SQTIHQWPATLVQPVGSPLSLECTVEGTSNPNLYWYRQAAGRGLQLLFYSVGIGQISSEVPQNLSASRPQDRQFILSSKKLLLSDSGFYLCAWSDRGVAREGNQPQHFGDGTRLSIL.

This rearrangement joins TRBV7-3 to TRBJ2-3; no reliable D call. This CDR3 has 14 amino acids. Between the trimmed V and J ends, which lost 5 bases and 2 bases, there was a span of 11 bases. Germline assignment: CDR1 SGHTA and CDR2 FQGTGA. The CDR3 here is CASSNREPTDTQYF. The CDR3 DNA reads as TGTGCCAGCAGCAACCGAGAACCCACAGATACGCAGTATTTT.

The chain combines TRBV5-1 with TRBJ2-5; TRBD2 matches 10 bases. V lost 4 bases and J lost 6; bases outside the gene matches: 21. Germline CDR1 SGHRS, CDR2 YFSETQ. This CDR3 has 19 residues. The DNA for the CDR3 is TGCGCCAGCAGCGAACTAGGTAGCGGGAGGTTCTCCGCCAGCCAGACCCAGTACTTC. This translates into CASSELGSGRFSASQTQYF.

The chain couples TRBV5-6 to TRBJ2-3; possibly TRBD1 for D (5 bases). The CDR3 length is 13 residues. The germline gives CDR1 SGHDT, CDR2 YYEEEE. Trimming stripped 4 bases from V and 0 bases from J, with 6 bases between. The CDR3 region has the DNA TGTGCCAGCAGCCGACAGAGCACAGATACGCAGTATTTT. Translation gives CASSRQSTDTQYF.

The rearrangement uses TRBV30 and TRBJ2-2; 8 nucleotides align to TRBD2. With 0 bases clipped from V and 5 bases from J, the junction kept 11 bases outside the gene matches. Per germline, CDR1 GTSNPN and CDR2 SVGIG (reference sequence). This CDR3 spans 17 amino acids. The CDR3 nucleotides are TGTGCCTGGAGTGTAGGCAGCGGGGGCCGTAGAACCGGGGAGCTGTTTTTT. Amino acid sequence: CAWSVGSGGRRTGELFF.

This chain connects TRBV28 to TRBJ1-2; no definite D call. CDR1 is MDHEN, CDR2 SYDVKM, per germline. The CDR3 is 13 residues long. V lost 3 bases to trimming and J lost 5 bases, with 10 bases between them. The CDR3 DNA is TGTGCCAGCAGTTTCGGGCAGAATTATGGCTACACCTTC. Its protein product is CASSFGQNYGYTF.

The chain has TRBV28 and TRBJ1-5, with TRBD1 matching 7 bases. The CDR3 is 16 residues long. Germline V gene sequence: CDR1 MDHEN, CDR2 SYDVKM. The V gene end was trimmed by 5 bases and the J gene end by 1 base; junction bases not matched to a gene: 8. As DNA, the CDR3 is TGTGCCAGCAGTATGACAGGGAAAGGGAGCAATCAGCCCCAGCATTTT. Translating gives CASSMTGKGSNQPQHF.

CDR3 nucleotides: TGTGCCAGCAGTCGGGACTACTCAGAGTTCAATGAGCAGTTCTTC. It is translated as CASSRDYSEFNEQFF. The chain recombines TRBV6-4 with TRBJ2-1; 7 bases are shared with TRBD2. The CDR3 contains 15 residues. Germline CDR1 and CDR2: MRHNA and SNTAGT. Trimming removed 5 bases from V and 6 bases from J; junction bases left unmatched: 10.